These T cell receptor beta chains were read from a single sample in a study of blood T cell repertoires in COVID-19. Data came from immunoSEQ multiplex PCR; TCRdb stores just in-frame clones and leaves some out. This table holds 270,000 or so clones, around nine tenths found once. Sequencing was done on a sample of peripheral blood. These receptors all stem from a woman aged 25-40 years with COVID-19, enrolled during active disease. The CDR3 runs from the conserved cysteine through the conserved F or W. The D gene is left open where the match is weak. Clone size is stated in some rows and not others, as once, few, many or a class when expanded.

clone size: NA; V gene: TRBV5-1; J gene: TRBJ2-7; D gene: NA; CDR3 DNA: TGCGCCAGCAGCTTGACTAGCCCGGGGGAGCAGTACTTC; CDR3 protein: CASSLTSPGEQYF
clone size: NA; V gene: TRBV7-9; J gene: TRBJ1-1; D gene: NA; CDR3 DNA: TGTGCCAGCAGCTTAGTACGGAGCCAGGAAGCTTTCTTT; CDR3 protein: CASSLVRSQEAFF
clone size: NA; V gene: TRBV11-2; J gene: TRBJ2-7; D gene: NA; CDR3 DNA: TGTGCCAGCAGCTTAGCGGGACTTGGCGAGCAGTACTTC; CDR3 protein: CASSLAGLGEQYF
clone size: NA; V gene: TRBV29-1; J gene: TRBJ2-7; D gene: NA; CDR3 DNA: TGCAGCGTGTTTGTGGGGGGGCCGAACGAGCAGTACTTC; CDR3 protein: CSVFVGGPNEQYF
clone size: NA; V gene: TRBV28; J gene: TRBJ1-2; D gene: NA; CDR3 DNA: TGTGCCAGCAGCGTAGGGGGAAGTTATGGCTACACCTTC; CDR3 protein: CASSVGGSYGYTF
clone size: NA; V gene: TRBV5-8; J gene: TRBJ2-2; D gene: NA; CDR3 DNA: TGTGCCAGCAGCCAGCCGGGCAGGGGGAACACCGGGGAGCTGTTTTTT; CDR3 protein: CASSQPGRGNTGELFF
clone size: NA; V gene: TRBV4-1; J gene: TRBJ1-5; D gene: TRBD1; CDR3 DNA: TGCGCCAGCAGCCACACAGGGGCAACCCAGCCCCAGCATTTT; CDR3 protein: CASSHTGATQPQHF
clone size: NA; V gene: TRBV5-4; J gene: TRBJ1-2; D gene: NA; CDR3 DNA: TGTGCCAGCAGCTTGGTTAGCCTTGATCATGGCTACACCTTC; CDR3 protein: CASSLVSLDHGYTF
clone size: NA; V gene: TRBV7-6; J gene: TRBJ2-1; D gene: TRBD2; CDR3 DNA: TGTGCCAGCAGCTTACTGCGGGGGACCTACAATGAGCAGTTCTTC; CDR3 protein: CASSLLRGTYNEQFF
clone size: NA; V gene: TRBV30; J gene: TRBJ1-5; D gene: NA; CDR3 DNA: TGTGCCTGGAGTCCAGGACAGAGCGGCAATCAGCCCCAGCATTTT; CDR3 protein: CAWSPGQSGNQPQHF
clone size: NA; V gene: TRBV19; J gene: TRBJ2-1; D gene: NA; CDR3 DNA: TGTGCCAGTAGTATCCGACCCGGGACCTACAATGAGCAGTTCTTC; CDR3 protein: CASSIRPGTYNEQFF
clone size: NA; V gene: TRBV5-4; J gene: TRBJ2-2; D gene: NA; CDR3 DNA: TGTGCCAGCAGCTTGCCAGGCGGGGAGCTGTTTTTT; CDR3 protein: CASSLPGGELFF
clone size: NA; V gene: TRBV9; J gene: TRBJ2-1; D gene: NA; CDR3 DNA: TGTGCCAGCAGTGATCTAACTAGTTTCTCCTACAATGAGCAGTTCTTC; CDR3 protein: CASSDLTSFSYNEQFF
clone size: NA; V gene: TRBV19; J gene: TRBJ2-6; D gene: NA; CDR3 DNA: TGTGCCAGTAGTAAGCCTGGGGCCAACGTCCTGACTTTC; CDR3 protein: CASSKPGANVLTF
clone size: few; V gene: TRBV15; J gene: TRBJ1-2; D gene: NA; CDR3 DNA: TGTGCCACCAGCCGTGGAGGCGGCTATGGCTACACCTTC; CDR3 protein: CATSRGGGYGYTF
clone size: NA; V gene: TRBV6-5; J gene: TRBJ1-2; D gene: NA; CDR3 DNA: TGTGCCAGCCTGCCCGGTGAGGATGGCTACACCTTC; CDR3 protein: CASLPGEDGYTF
clone size: once; V gene: TRBV5-1; J gene: TRBJ1-2; D gene: TRBD1; CDR3 DNA: TGCGCCAGCAGCTTGGTCCCAGGGGGTGACTATGGCTACACCTTC; CDR3 protein: CASSLVPGGDYGYTF
clone size: NA; V gene: TRBV19; J gene: TRBJ2-2; D gene: TRBD2; CDR3 DNA: TGTGCCAGTTCCTTCGGACTAGCGGGGGATATAGGGGAGCTGTTTTTT; CDR3 protein: CASSFGLAGDIGELFF
clone size: NA; V gene: TRBV4-1; J gene: TRBJ1-1; D gene: TRBD1; CDR3 DNA: TGCGCCAGCAGCTTCGCCGGACAGGGGAACACTGAAGCTTTCTTT; CDR3 protein: CASSFAGQGNTEAFF
clone size: NA; V gene: TRBV18; J gene: TRBJ2-3; D gene: TRBD1; CDR3 DNA: TGTGCCAGCTCACAGGACAGGGTGGCAGATACGCAGTATTTT; CDR3 protein: CASSQDRVADTQYF
clone size: NA; V gene: TRBV6-1; J gene: TRBJ1-6; D gene: NA; CDR3 DNA: TGTGCCAGCAGTGACCGGAGCTATAATTCACCCCTCCACTTT; CDR3 protein: CASSDRSYNSPLHF
clone size: NA; V gene: TRBV5-6; J gene: TRBJ1-1; D gene: TRBD1; CDR3 DNA: TGTGCCAGCAGCTTGGGCATCAGGGGGCCTAGGGCTGGAGCTTTCTTT; CDR3 protein: CASSLGIRGPRAGAFF
clone size: NA; V gene: TRBV10-1; J gene: TRBJ2-3; D gene: TRBD2; CDR3 DNA: TGCGCCAGCAGCTTTCTAGCGGGGGGAACAGATACGCAGTATTTT; CDR3 protein: CASSFLAGGTDTQYF
clone size: NA; V gene: TRBV18; J gene: TRBJ1-6; D gene: NA; CDR3 DNA: TGTGCCAGCTCACCGGTCATCCCGCAGGGTATAAATTCACCCCTCCACTTT; CDR3 protein: CASSPVIPQGINSPLHF
clone size: few; V gene: TRBV10-3; J gene: TRBJ1-2; D gene: NA; CDR3 DNA: TGTGCCATCAGTGGGTCCCCGGGCTATGGCTACACCTTC; CDR3 protein: CAISGSPGYGYTF
clone size: NA; V gene: TRBV5-6; J gene: TRBJ1-1; D gene: NA; CDR3 DNA: TGTGCCAGCAGCCGGAAGACCAGGGAAAACACTGAAGCTTTCTTT; CDR3 protein: CASSRKTRENTEAFF
clone size: NA; V gene: TRBV5-1; J gene: TRBJ1-1; D gene: NA; CDR3 DNA: TGCGCCAGCAGCCTGGACGGAGACACTGAAGCTTTCTTT; CDR3 protein: CASSLDGDTEAFF
clone size: NA; V gene: TRBV5-1; J gene: TRBJ1-5; D gene: NA; CDR3 DNA: TGCGCCAGCAGCTTGGACGGCAGGGTCAATCAGCCCCAGCATTTT; CDR3 protein: CASSLDGRVNQPQHF
clone size: NA; V gene: TRBV5-5; J gene: TRBJ1-5; D gene: TRBD1; CDR3 DNA: TGTGCCAGCAGTACAGGGGATCAGCCCCAGCATTTT; CDR3 protein: CASSTGDQPQHF
clone size: NA; V gene: TRBV24-1; J gene: TRBJ1-5; D gene: TRBD1; CDR3 DNA: TGTGCCACCAGAGGACAGGCCAATCAGCCCCAGCATTTT; CDR3 protein: CATRGQANQPQHF
clone size: NA; V gene: TRBV19; J gene: TRBJ1-1; D gene: NA; CDR3 DNA: TGTGCTACTAAGGCTTCCCCCAGAACTGAAGCTTTCTTT; CDR3 protein: CATKASPRTEAFF
clone size: NA; V gene: TRBV5-6; J gene: TRBJ2-5; D gene: NA; CDR3 DNA: TGTGCCAGCAGCCTAGGCGGCAGACAAGAGACCCAGTACTTC; CDR3 protein: CASSLGGRQETQYF
clone size: NA; V gene: TRBV7-9; J gene: TRBJ1-6; D gene: NA; CDR3 DNA: TGTGCCAGCATGATAAACTACCCCCAGGGGTACTATAATTCACCCCTCCACTTT; CDR3 protein: CASMINYPQGYYNSPLHF
clone size: NA; V gene: TRBV6-5; J gene: TRBJ1-1; D gene: NA; CDR3 DNA: TGTGCTAAACGCGGGATACTCGGGTTCCGGCAGGAAGCTTTCTTT; CDR3 protein: CAKRGILGFRQEAFF
clone size: NA; V gene: TRBV6-5; J gene: TRBJ1-5; D gene: NA; CDR3 DNA: TGTGCCAGCATCCTACAGGAGACGGTTGGCCCCCAGCATTTT; CDR3 protein: CASILQETVGPQHF
clone size: NA; V gene: TRBV6-2/TRBV6-3; J gene: TRBJ1-2; D gene: TRBD1; CDR3 DNA: TGTGCCAGCAGTTACTCGGTTGGGACAGGGAGATTCGGCTACACCTTC; CDR3 protein: CASSYSVGTGRFGYTF
clone size: NA; V gene: TRBV6-2/TRBV6-3; J gene: TRBJ2-1; D gene: TRBD2; CDR3 DNA: TGTGCCAGCAGTTACTCCCCCGATACAGCGGGGGGGTCCAATGAGCAGTTCTTC; CDR3 protein: CASSYSPDTAGGSNEQFF
clone size: once; V gene: TRBV21-1; J gene: TRBJ1-3; D gene: NA; CDR3 DNA: TGTGCCAGCAGCAAACTCCAACGGAGGGGAGGAAACACCATATATTTT; CDR3 protein: CASSKLQRRGGNTIYF
clone size: few; V gene: TRBV5-4; J gene: TRBJ2-5; D gene: TRBD1; CDR3 DNA: TGTGCCAGCAGCATTACAGGGGTGGAGACCCAGTACTTC; CDR3 protein: CASSITGVETQYF
clone size: once; V gene: TRBV12-3/TRBV12-4; J gene: TRBJ1-2; D gene: NA; CDR3 DNA: TGTGCCAGCAGTCGACCCCCCGGCGGGGGCTACACCTTC; CDR3 protein: CASSRPPGGGYTF
clone size: NA; V gene: TRBV2; J gene: TRBJ1-1; D gene: NA; CDR3 DNA: TGTGCCAGCAGTTCCTATGAGGGATTAACAGCTTTCTTT; CDR3 protein: CASSSYEGLTAFF
clone size: NA; V gene: TRBV10-3; J gene: TRBJ1-2; D gene: NA; CDR3 DNA: TGTGCCATCAGCGATTTAACAGCTAACTATGGCTACACCTTC; CDR3 protein: CAISDLTANYGYTF
clone size: NA; V gene: TRBV11-1; J gene: TRBJ2-1; D gene: TRBD2; CDR3 DNA: TGTGCCAGCAGCTTAGCCCTCACCCGGCGCCGCGGGGGGGCCACTGAGCAGTTCTTC; CDR3 protein: CASSLALTRRRGGATEQFF
clone size: NA; V gene: TRBV15; J gene: TRBJ1-1; D gene: NA; CDR3 DNA: TGTGCCACCAGCAGAACCACAGCATTTGAAGCTTTCTTT; CDR3 protein: CATSRTTAFEAFF
clone size: few; V gene: TRBV30; J gene: TRBJ1-2; D gene: TRBD1; CDR3 DNA: TGTGCCTGGACCCCAGGACAGGGACTCTATGGCTACACCTTC; CDR3 protein: CAWTPGQGLYGYTF
clone size: NA; V gene: TRBV5-4; J gene: TRBJ1-1; D gene: NA; CDR3 DNA: TGTGCCAGCAGCCCTAGGGGAGGGGGCACTGAAGCTTTCTTT; CDR3 protein: CASSPRGGGTEAFF
clone size: NA; V gene: TRBV4-1; J gene: TRBJ2-7; D gene: NA; CDR3 DNA: TGCGCCAGCAGACCTGAGAGGGGGACCCCCTACGAGCAGTACTTC; CDR3 protein: CASRPERGTPYEQYF
clone size: NA; V gene: TRBV18; J gene: TRBJ2-1; D gene: NA; CDR3 DNA: TGTGCCAGCTCACCAAACAGGGCAGTGTCCTACAATGAGCAGTTCTTC; CDR3 protein: CASSPNRAVSYNEQFF
clone size: NA; V gene: TRBV24-1; J gene: TRBJ2-5; D gene: NA; CDR3 DNA: TGTGCCACCGGGTCCGGGGAGACCCAGTACTTC; CDR3 protein: CATGSGETQYF
clone size: NA; V gene: TRBV6-5; J gene: TRBJ1-6; D gene: TRBD1; CDR3 DNA: TGTGCCAGCAGTTACCGGACAGGAGTGAATAATTCACCCCTCCACTTT; CDR3 protein: CASSYRTGVNNSPLHF
clone size: NA; V gene: TRBV4-1; J gene: TRBJ1-5; D gene: NA; CDR3 DNA: TGCGCCAGCAGCCAACAGGGAGGGGGTCCGGGGCCCCAGCATTTT; CDR3 protein: CASSQQGGGPGPQHF
clone size: once; V gene: TRBV6-2/TRBV6-3; J gene: TRBJ2-7; D gene: TRBD2; CDR3 DNA: TGTGCCAGCAGTCCCCGGGGGGGCAGGTACGAGCAGTACTTC; CDR3 protein: CASSPRGGRYEQYF
clone size: NA; V gene: TRBV29-1; J gene: TRBJ1-2; D gene: NA; CDR3 DNA: TGCAGCGTTCTTCTAGCTAACTATGGCTACACCTTC; CDR3 protein: CSVLLANYGYTF
clone size: NA; V gene: TRBV6-4; J gene: TRBJ1-2; D gene: NA; CDR3 DNA: TGTGCCAGCAGTGCCGCAAGACTCGCCTCCTATGGCTACACCTTC; CDR3 protein: CASSAARLASYGYTF